This TCR beta chain is drawn from a study of chemoradiotherapy in HPV16-positive cancers. V dropped 0 bases and J dropped 4 bases, with 12 bases sitting between them. This CDR3 contains 15 residues. CDR1 is LGHNA, CDR2 YSLEER, per germline. This table comes from immunoSEQ multiplex PCR, and its TCRdb copy is limited to in-frame clones, with some not included. The profile shows roughly 19,000 clones, around 87% of them singletons. The clonotype was recovered from a human donor with HPV-associated anogenital cancer. The sequenced sample was blood, obtained from a patient who underwent chemoradiotherapy. The chain uses TRBV4-3 and TRBJ1-2; D is ambiguous. The CDR3, as DNA: TGCGCCAGCAGCCAAGATAGGTACACAATCTATGGCTACACCTTC. It encodes CASSQDRYTIYGYTF.